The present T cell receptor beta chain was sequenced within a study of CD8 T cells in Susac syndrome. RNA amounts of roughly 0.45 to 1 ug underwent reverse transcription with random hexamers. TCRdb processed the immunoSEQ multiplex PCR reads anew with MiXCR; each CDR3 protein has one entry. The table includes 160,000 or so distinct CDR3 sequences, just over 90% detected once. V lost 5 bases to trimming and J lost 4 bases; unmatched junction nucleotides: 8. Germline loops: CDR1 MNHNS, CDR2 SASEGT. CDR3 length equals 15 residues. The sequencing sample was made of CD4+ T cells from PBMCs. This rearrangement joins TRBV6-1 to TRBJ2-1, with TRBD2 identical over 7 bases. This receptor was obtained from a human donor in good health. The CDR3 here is CASSSTSAQYNEQFF. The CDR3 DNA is TGTGCCAGCAGTTCTACTAGCGCCCAATACAATGAGCAGTTCTTC.